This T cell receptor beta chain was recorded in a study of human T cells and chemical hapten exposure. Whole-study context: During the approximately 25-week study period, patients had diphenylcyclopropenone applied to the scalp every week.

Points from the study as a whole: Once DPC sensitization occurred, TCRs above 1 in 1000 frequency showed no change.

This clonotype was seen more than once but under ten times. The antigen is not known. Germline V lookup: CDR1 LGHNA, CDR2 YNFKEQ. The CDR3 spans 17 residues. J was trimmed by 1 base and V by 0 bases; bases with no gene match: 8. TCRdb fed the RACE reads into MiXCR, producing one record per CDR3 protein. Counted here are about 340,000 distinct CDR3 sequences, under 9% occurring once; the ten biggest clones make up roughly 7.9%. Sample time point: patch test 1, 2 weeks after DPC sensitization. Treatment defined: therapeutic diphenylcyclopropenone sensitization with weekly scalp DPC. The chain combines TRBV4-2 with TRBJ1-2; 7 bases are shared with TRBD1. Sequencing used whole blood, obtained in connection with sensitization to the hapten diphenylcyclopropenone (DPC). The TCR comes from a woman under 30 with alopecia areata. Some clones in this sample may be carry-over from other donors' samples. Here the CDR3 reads CASSQDTGTVINYGYTF. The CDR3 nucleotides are TGTGCCAGCAGCCAAGATACCGGGACAGTCATTAACTATGGCTACACCTTC.